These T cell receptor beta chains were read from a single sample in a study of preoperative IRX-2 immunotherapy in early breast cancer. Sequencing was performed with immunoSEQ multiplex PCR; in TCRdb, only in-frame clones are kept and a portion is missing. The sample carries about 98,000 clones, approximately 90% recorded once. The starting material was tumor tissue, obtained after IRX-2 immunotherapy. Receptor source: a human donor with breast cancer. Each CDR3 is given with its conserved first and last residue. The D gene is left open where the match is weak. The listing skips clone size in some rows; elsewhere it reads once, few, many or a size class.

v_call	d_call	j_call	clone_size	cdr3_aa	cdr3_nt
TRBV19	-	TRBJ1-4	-	CASSIGQVNEKLFF	TGTGCCAGTAGTATCGGGCAGGTGAATGAAAAACTGTTTTTT
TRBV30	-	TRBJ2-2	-	CAWKGSTGELFF	TGTGCCTGGAAAGGGAGCACCGGGGAGCTGTTTTTT
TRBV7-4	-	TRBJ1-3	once	CASSPGAVSGNTIYF	TGTGCCAGCAGCCCTGGGGCCGTCTCTGGAAACACCATATATTTT
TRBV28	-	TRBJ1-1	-	CASSSEVRDVPEAFF	TGTGCCAGCAGTTCCGAGGTTAGGGACGTCCCCGAAGCTTTCTTT
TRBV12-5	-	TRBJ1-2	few	CASGADSNYGYTF	TGTGCTAGTGGGGCCGACAGTAACTATGGCTACACCTTC
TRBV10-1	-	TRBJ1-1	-	CASSVTGTKNTEAFF	TGCGCCAGCAGTGTTACAGGCACCAAGAACACTGAAGCTTTCTTT
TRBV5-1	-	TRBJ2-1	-	CASSLDPVSSYNEQFF	TGCGCCAGCAGCTTGGATCCAGTTAGCTCCTACAATGAGCAGTTCTTC
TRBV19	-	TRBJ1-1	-	CASSIRGTGAGPWLAFF	TGTGCCAGTAGTATTCGGGGAACAGGAGCGGGCCCCTGGTTGGCTTTCTTT
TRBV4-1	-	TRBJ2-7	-	CASSQGGQLSQEQYF	TGCGCCAGCAGCCAAGGGGGCCAACTTTCCCAGGAGCAGTACTTC
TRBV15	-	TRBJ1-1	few	CATSRVAGLTEAFF	TGTGCCACCAGCAGAGTCGCAGGGCTAACTGAAGCTTTCTTT
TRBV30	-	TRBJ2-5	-	CAWSVRRSQETQYF	TGTGCCTGGAGTGTACGGCGGAGCCAAGAGACCCAGTACTTC
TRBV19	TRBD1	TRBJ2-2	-	CASSQGAPSGELFF	TGTGCCAGCTCACAGGGGGCGCCAAGCGGGGAGCTGTTTTTT
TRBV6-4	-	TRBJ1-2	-	CASRDRTIHGYTF	TGTGCCAGTAGGGACCGCACTATTCACGGCTACACCTTC
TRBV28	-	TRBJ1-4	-	CASSPGTGNEKLFF	TGTGCCAGCAGTCCCGGGACGGGGAATGAAAAACTGTTTTTT
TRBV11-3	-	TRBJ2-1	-	CASSFGGSSYNEQFF	TGTGCCAGCAGCTTCGGCGGGTCTTCCTACAATGAGCAGTTCTTC
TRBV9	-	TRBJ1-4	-	CASQGRLNEKLFF	TGTGCCAGCCAGGGACGGCTGAATGAAAAACTGTTTTTT
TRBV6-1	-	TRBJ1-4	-	CASSEAQRVSGEKLFF	TGTGCCAGCAGTGAAGCGCAACGGGTTTCGGGGGAAAAACTGTTTTTT
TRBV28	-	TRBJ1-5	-	CASPPQDLQPVQPQHF	TGTGCCAGTCCACCCCAGGACCTACAACCAGTTCAGCCCCAGCATTTT
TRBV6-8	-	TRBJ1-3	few	CASGRGGFTGNTIYF	TGTGCCAGTGGACGGGGGGGTTTTACAGGAAACACCATATATTTT
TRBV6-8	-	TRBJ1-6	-	CASTIRGHSPLHF	TGTGCCAGCACAATCAGAGGGCATTCACCCCTCCACTTT
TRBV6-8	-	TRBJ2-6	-	CASIEGGVGANVLTF	TGTGCCAGCATCGAGGGGGGCGTGGGGGCCAACGTCCTGACTTTC
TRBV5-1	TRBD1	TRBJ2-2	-	CASSVGQTTGELFF	TGCGCCAGCAGCGTGGGACAGACAACCGGGGAGCTGTTTTTT
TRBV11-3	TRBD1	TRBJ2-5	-	CASSLARGQGLETQYF	TGTGCCAGCAGCTTGGCCAGGGGACAGGGACTTGAGACCCAGTACTTC
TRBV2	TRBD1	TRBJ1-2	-	CASSSDREYGYTF	TGTGCCAGCAGCTCGGACAGGGAGTATGGCTACACCTTC
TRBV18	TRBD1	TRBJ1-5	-	CASSPGTGLQPQHF	TGTGCCAGCTCCCCCGGGACAGGGCTTCAGCCCCAGCATTTT
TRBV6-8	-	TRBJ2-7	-	CASSRDTDEIGQYF	TGTGCCAGCAGTCGGGACACGGACGAGATTGGGCAGTACTTC
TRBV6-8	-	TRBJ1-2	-	CASSQRTVYGYTF	TGTGCCAGCAGCCAGAGGACAGTCTATGGCTACACCTTC
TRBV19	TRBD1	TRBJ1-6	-	CASSIKTGTNSPLHF	TGTGCCAGTAGTATTAAGACAGGGACAAATTCACCCCTCCACTTT
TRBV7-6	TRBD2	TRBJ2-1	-	CASSSEGRGGYNEQFF	TGTGCCAGCAGCTCCGAGGGCCGGGGGGGGTACAATGAGCAGTTCTTC
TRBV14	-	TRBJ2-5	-	CASSQDRGTQYF	TGTGCCAGCAGCCAAGATCGGGGGACCCAGTACTTC
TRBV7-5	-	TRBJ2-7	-	CASSLKSGSYSYEQYF	TGTGCCAGCAGCCTGAAATCGGGGAGCTACTCCTACGAGCAGTACTTC
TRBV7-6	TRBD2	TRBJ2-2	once	CASSSGLAGVGYTGELFF	TGTGCCAGCAGCTCGGGACTAGCGGGAGTGGGCTACACCGGGGAGCTGTTTTTT
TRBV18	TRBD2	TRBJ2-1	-	CASSPPSGRAHNEQFF	TGTGCCAGCTCACCACCGAGCGGGAGGGCACACAATGAGCAGTTCTTC
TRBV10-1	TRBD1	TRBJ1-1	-	CASRGQGTEAFF	TGCGCCAGCAGGGGACAGGGAACTGAAGCTTTCTTT
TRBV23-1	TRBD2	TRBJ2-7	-	CASSQSGAGGGEQYF	TGCGCCAGCAGTCAATCGGGAGCGGGGGGAGGGGAGCAGTACTTC
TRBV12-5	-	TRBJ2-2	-	CASAVDIPTGELFF	TGTGCTAGTGCCGTGGACATCCCCACCGGGGAGCTGTTTTTT
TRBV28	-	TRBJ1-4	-	CASSSPTREKLFF	TGTGCCAGCAGTTCCCCGACAAGAGAAAAACTGTTTTTT
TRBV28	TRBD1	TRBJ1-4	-	CASSSPGGMREKLFF	TGTGCCAGCAGTTCCCCAGGGGGAATGCGTGAAAAACTGTTTTTT
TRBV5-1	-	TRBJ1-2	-	CASSLGTYRDGYTF	TGCGCCAGCAGCTTGGGAACCTACAGGGATGGCTACACCTTC
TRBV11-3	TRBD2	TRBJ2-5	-	CASGLGGAGEETQYF	TGTGCCAGCGGGCTCGGGGGGGCCGGGGAAGAGACCCAGTACTTC
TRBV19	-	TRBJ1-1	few	CASSSRKVMNTEAFF	TGTGCCAGTAGTAGCCGGAAGGTTATGAACACTGAAGCTTTCTTT
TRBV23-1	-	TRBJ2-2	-	CASSSGQRPNTGELFF	TGCGCCAGCAGCTCCGGACAGAGACCGAACACCGGGGAGCTGTTTTTT
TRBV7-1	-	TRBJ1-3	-	CASSLGYSGNTIYF	TGTGCCAGCAGCTTAGGGTACTCTGGAAACACCATATATTTT
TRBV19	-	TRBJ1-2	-	CASSREKVAYTF	TGTGCCAGTAGCCGCGAGAAGGTTGCCTACACCTTC
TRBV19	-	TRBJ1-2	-	CASSIFRFSQRSLNTPTNYGYTF	TGTGCCAGTAGTATTTTCCGGTTTTCGCAACGTTCCCTCAACACGCCGACTAACTATGGCTACACCTTC
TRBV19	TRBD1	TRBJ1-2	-	CASRLTRGQLWGYTF	TGTGCCAGTAGACTAACCAGGGGGCAATTATGGGGCTACACCTTC
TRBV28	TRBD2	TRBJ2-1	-	CASSLTSDNEQFF	TGTGCCAGCAGTTTAACTAGCGACAATGAGCAGTTCTTC
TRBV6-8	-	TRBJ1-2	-	CASSETGHGYTF	TGTGCCAGCAGTGAGACGGGGCATGGCTACACCTTC
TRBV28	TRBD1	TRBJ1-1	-	CASSPIDRGRVAEAFF	TGTGCCAGCAGTCCCATCGACAGGGGGCGGGTGGCTGAAGCTTTCTTT
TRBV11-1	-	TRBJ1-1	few	CASSLGPIPTEAFF	TGTGCCAGCAGCCTGGGGCCCATTCCCACTGAAGCTTTCTTT
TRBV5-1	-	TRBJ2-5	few	CASSRPELIRETQYF	TGCGCCAGCAGCCGACCGGAGCTCATAAGAGAGACCCAGTACTTC
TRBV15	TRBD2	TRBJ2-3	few	CATSPKPWEGSADTQYF	TGTGCCACCAGCCCCAAACCTTGGGAGGGGTCGGCAGATACGCAGTATTTT
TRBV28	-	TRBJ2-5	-	CATGLQGPGQETQYF	TGTGCCACCGGCCTCCAAGGCCCAGGTCAAGAGACCCAGTACTTC
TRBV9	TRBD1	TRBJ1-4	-	CASRDWATGPNEKLFF	TGTGCCAGCAGGGATTGGGCGACAGGGCCTAATGAAAAACTGTTTTTT
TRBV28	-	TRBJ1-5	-	CASSLERLGQPQHF	TGTGCCAGCAGTTTGGAAAGGTTGGGTCAGCCCCAGCATTTT